Following are 27 T cell receptor beta chains from one sample sequenced in a study of blood T cell repertoires in COVID-19. Sequenced by immunoSEQ multiplex PCR; TCRdb stores in-frame clones only, minus some. This table has 77,000 or so clones, around three quarters appearing once. Material for sequencing was peripheral blood. The origin of the receptors is an elderly woman with active or convalescent COVID-19.

The chain couples TRBV6-5 to TRBJ1-2; 7 nucleotides match TRBD1. The CDR3 runs to 13 residues. Germline V gene data show CDR1 as MNHEY and CDR2 as SVGAGI. J was trimmed by 6 bases and V by 6 bases; bases with no gene match: 7. DNA of the CDR3: TGTGCCAGCAGCCGCGGGACAGACGATGGCTACACCTTC. Amino acid sequence: CASSRGTDDGYTF.

Only one count was recorded for this clone. V is TRBV7-8 and J is TRBJ1-5; tentative D call: TRBD1 (6 bases). V was shortened by 5 bases and J by 4 bases, with 24 bases between the two germline ends. This CDR3 has 18 amino acids. The germline gives CDR1 SGHVS, CDR2 FQNEAQ. The CDR3 spells CASSTNAGAQKRNQPQHF. The CDR3 DNA reads TGTGCCAGCAGCACAAACGCAGGGGCACAAAAGCGGAATCAGCCCCAGCATTTT.

The genes are TRBV7-6 and TRBJ2-5; a weak D match, TRBD2 (6 bases). Germline CDR1 reads SGHVS; CDR2 reads FNYEAQ. V lost 4 bases to trimming and J lost 4 bases, with 13 bases between them. The CDR3 runs 14 residues. The CDR3 region has the DNA TGTGCCAGCAGCTCGGACTATGTGGGAGAGACCCAGTACTTC. As protein: CASSSDYVGETQYF.

The V gene is TRBV27, the J gene TRBJ1-2, with a possible D match to TRBD1 (6 bases). Germline V gene lookup returns CDR1 MNHEY and CDR2 SMNVEV (reference sequence). Trimming cost V 6 bases and J 3 bases, with 14 bases left between them. The CDR3 totals 14 residues. Here the CDR3 reads CASRQTGIDYGYTF. The CDR3 DNA is TGTGCCAGCAGACAGACAGGTATCGACTATGGCTACACCTTC.

This clone was picked up a small number of times. V and J are TRBV7-2 and TRBJ2-3, with 9 bases identical to TRBD2. The V gene end was trimmed by 6 bases and the J gene end by 3 bases; junction bases not matched to a gene: 10. The CDR3 covers 16 residues. Germline CDR1 is SGHTA and CDR2 is FQGNSA. CDR3 loop: CASRPSSGGRTDTQYF. The CDR3 DNA reads as TGTGCCAGCAGGCCCTCGAGCGGGGGGCGAACAGATACGCAGTATTTT.

This sequence joins TRBV7-9 and TRBJ2-1; the D gene is possibly TRBD1 (6 bases). Trimming pared 5 bases from V and 2 bases from J, leaving 16 bases between. The length of the CDR3 is 16 residues. Germline assignment: CDR1 SEHNR and CDR2 FQNEAQ (reference sequence). The CDR3 DNA is TGTGCCAGCAGCCCACGGGCAGGGGAAGCCTACAATGAGCAGTTCTTC. Protein product: CASSPRAGEAYNEQFF.

This clone was recorded at least ten times. J is TRBJ1-2 and V is TRBV12-3 or TRBV12-4, with D unclear. V lost 4 bases, J lost 4 bases, and 10 bases lay in between. The CDR3 is 13 amino acids. CDR3: CASSSSTSYGYTF. The CDR3 DNA follows: TGTGCCAGCAGTTCCTCGACAAGCTATGGCTACACCTTC.

The chain couples TRBV11-2 to TRBJ1-2; TRBD1 matches 7 bases. Germline lookup yields CDR1 SGHAT and CDR2 FQNNGV. CDR3 length: 14 amino acids. With 7 bases clipped from V and 7 bases from J, the junction kept 12 bases outside the gene matches. The CDR3 is CASTPGQRASGYTF. The CDR3 nucleotides read TGTGCCAGCACTCCGGGACAGCGAGCATCTGGCTACACCTTC.

The chain combines TRBV7-9 with TRBJ1-5; D not resolved. Trimming removed 5 bases at V and 6 bases at J, with 20 bases between. CDR3 length: 16 amino acids. Germline V gives CDR1 SEHNR, CDR2 FQNEAQ (reference sequence). CDR3: CASSPILGGATQPQHF. The CDR3 nucleotides are TGTGCCAGCAGCCCAATATTAGGAGGCGCGACTCAGCCCCAGCATTTT.

The J gene is TRBJ1-2, the V gene TRBV7-2; D might be TRBD1 (6 bases). CDR3 length: 15 amino acids. Trimming stripped 0 bases from V and 5 bases from J, with 13 bases between. CDR1 is SGHTA, CDR2 FQGNSA, per germline. CDR3 nucleotide sequence: TGTGCCAGCAGCTTAGCTGGGGGGGCGGAGTATGGCTACACCTTC. Amino acids: CASSLAGGAEYGYTF.

The V and J genes are TRBV5-4 and TRBJ2-7; possible D gene TRBD2, 6 bases. The V gene lost 8 bases and the J gene lost 4 bases, with 7 bases spanning the gap. The CDR3 runs 10 residues. Germline-derived CDR1 and CDR2 are SGHNT and YYREEE (reference sequence). The CDR3 sequence: CARGGYEQYF. CDR3 in DNA: TGTGCCAGGGGGGGATACGAGCAGTACTTC. Drawing the rest from reference TRBV5-4 and TRBJ2-7, the complete variable domain is ETGVTQSPTHLIKTRGQQVTLRCSSQSGHNTVSWYQQALGQGPQFIFQYYREEENGRGNFPPRFSGLQFPNYSSELNVNALELDDSALYLCARGGYEQYFGPGTRLTVT.

The J gene is TRBJ1-1, the V gene TRBV7-2; weak D call: TRBD1 (6 bases). In germline, CDR1 is SGHTA, CDR2 FQGNSA. Trimming took 5 bases from V and 2 from J, leaving 21 bases between them. The CDR3 totals 17 residues. Written as DNA, the CDR3 is TGTGCCAGCAGCCCAGACTCAGGGGTAAGGACTAACACTGAAGCTTTCTTT. This encodes CASSPDSGVRTNTEAFF.

V usage is TRBV5-1 and J usage is TRBJ2-5, with no clear D. Germline V gene sequence: CDR1 SGHRS, CDR2 YFSETQ. CDR3 length equals 14 residues. The V and J ends lost 2 bases and 4 bases respectively, with 12 bases between them. CDR3 sequence reads: CASSLTPAAETQYF. CDR3 bases: TGCGCCAGCAGCTTAACCCCGGCGGCAGAGACCCAGTACTTC.

This clone was counted a few times. J is TRBJ2-1 and V is TRBV24-1; TRBD1 agrees at 9 bases. The V segment lost 4 bases and the J segment 0 bases; nucleotides outside the gene matches: 0. The length of the CDR3 is 15 residues. Germline V lookup: CDR1 KGHDR, CDR2 SFDVKD. CDR3 coding DNA: TGTGCCACCAGTGAGACAGGGGGCTCCTACAATGAGCAGTTCTTC. Translating it yields CATSETGGSYNEQFF.

The chain uses TRBV19 and TRBJ2-7, with D perhaps matching TRBD2 (6 bases). Germline loops: CDR1 LNHDA, CDR2 SQIVND (reference sequence). Trimming cost V 3 bases and J 1 base, with 13 bases left between them. The CDR3 is 15 amino acids. CDR3 sequence: CASSISGDGSYEQYF. The CDR3 region has the DNA TGTGCCAGTAGTATTTCGGGAGACGGATCCTACGAGCAGTACTTC.

The chain couples TRBV1 to TRBJ1-5. TRBV1 is listed as a pseudogene. This CDR3 contains 15 residues. This chain's CDR3 is CTSSPRDPGGQPQHF. CDR3 nucleotides: TGCACCAGCAGCCCCCGGGATCCCGGAGGTCAGCCCCAGCATTTT.

The CDR3 DNA reads as TGTGCCAGTAGTATACTTCAGGGGGGCGGCAATGAGCAGTTCTTC. It yields the protein CASSILQGGGNEQFF. The chain links TRBV19 to TRBJ2-1; a possible D gene is TRBD1 (7 bases). CDR1 is LNHDA and CDR2 is SQIVND in the germline V gene (reference sequence). With 2 bases removed from V and 6 bases from J, the gap between germline ends came to 14 bases. The CDR3 length is 15 residues.

The table lists this clone with a few counts. This chain links TRBV9 with TRBJ2-1, with 10 nucleotides matching TRBD2. The CDR3 spans 16 residues. V was clipped by 3 bases and J by 6 bases; unmatched bases: 9. The germline V gene has CDR1 SGDLS and CDR2 YYNGEE. DNA of the CDR3: TGTGCCAGCAGCGCGTACAGCGGGGGGGTCTTCAATGAGCAGTTCTTC. It codes for CASSAYSGGVFNEQFF. Full variable domain (missing parts from reference TRBV9 and TRBJ2-1): DSGVTQTPKHLITATGQRVTLRCSPRSGDLSVYWYQQSLDQGLQFLIQYYNGEERAKGNILERFSAQQFPDLHSELNLSSLELGDSALYFCASSAYSGGVFNEQFFGPGTRLTVL.

This chain connects TRBV28 to TRBJ1-2; D not resolved. Between the trimmed V and J ends, which lost 4 bases and 3 bases, there was a span of 12 bases. The CDR3 totals 14 residues. CDR1 is MDHEN, CDR2 SYDVKM, per germline. The CDR3 DNA reads as TGTGCCAGCAGTTCGGGAGGAATTTACTATGGCTACACCTTC. Translation gives CASSSGGIYYGYTF.

The rearrangement joins TRBV15 to TRBJ2-2; 10 bases are shared with TRBD2. CDR3 size: 17 residues. V lost 4 bases, J lost 5 bases, and 10 bases stayed unmatched. Germline V gene sequence: CDR1 LNHNV, CDR2 YYDKDF (reference sequence). This CDR3 is CATSTPRKLAGTGELFF. CDR3 DNA sequence: TGTGCCACCAGCACCCCGAGGAAACTAGCGGGGACCGGGGAGCTGTTTTTT.

The chain combines TRBV7-2 with TRBJ2-7; 7 bases are shared with TRBD2. Trimming cost V 3 bases and J 3 bases; bases outside gene matches: 8. The CDR3 contains 15 residues. Germline CDR1 is SGHTA and CDR2 is FQGNSA. CDR3 protein: CASSFSTSIGYEQYF. The CDR3 nucleotides are TGTGCCAGCAGCTTCTCGACTAGCATCGGCTACGAGCAGTACTTC. The full variable domain, completed using reference TRBV7-2 and TRBJ2-7, is GAGVSQSPSNKVTEKGKDVELRCDPISGHTALYWYRQSLGQGLEFLIYFQGNSAPDKSGLPSDRFSAERTGGSVSTLTIQRTQQEDSAVYLCASSFSTSIGYEQYFGPGTRLTVT.

The chain has TRBV30 and TRBJ1-1, with TRBD1 matching 7 bases. This CDR3 comprises 12 residues. The germline V gene has CDR1 GTSNPN and CDR2 SVGIG (reference sequence). J lost 6 bases, V lost 8 bases, and 9 bases had no gene match. CDR3 protein: CAGNRGSAEAFF. The CDR3 region has the DNA TGTGCCGGGAACAGGGGATCAGCTGAAGCTTTCTTT.

The chain carries TRBV6-5 and TRBJ1-4; D is unclear. Trimming took off 0 bases at V and 3 bases at J, with 5 bases between the two ends. The CDR3 is made up of 14 amino acids. Germline values: CDR1 MNHEY, CDR2 SVGAGI. The CDR3 region is CASSYSTPNEKLFF. CDR3 in DNA: TGTGCCAGCAGTTACTCGACTCCTAATGAAAAACTGTTTTTT.

V is TRBV3-1 (or the pseudogene TRBV3-2) and J is TRBJ1-1; TRBD1 might be the D (6 bases). The CDR3 runs 16 residues. Trimming pared 4 bases from V and 3 bases from J, leaving 18 bases between. Germline CDR1 reads LGHDT; CDR2 reads YNNKEL (reference sequence). CDR3 amino acids: CASSPGGGAGYTEAFF. The CDR3 bases are TGTGCCAGCAGCCCGGGTGGGGGGGCTGGATACACTGAAGCTTTCTTT.

This rearrangement joins TRBV28 to TRBJ1-2; 7 bases align to TRBD1. V lost 4 bases, J lost 8 bases, and 13 bases stayed unmatched. The germline V gene encodes CDR1 MDHEN and CDR2 SYDVKM. This CDR3 has 15 amino acids. The CDR3 nucleotides are TGTGCCAGCAGTTCCCCGCGACAGGGATCGTACGGCTACACCTTC. It yields the protein CASSSPRQGSYGYTF.

The chain combines TRBV6-5 with TRBJ1-1, with 9 bases aligning to TRBD1. In germline, CDR1 is MNHEY, CDR2 SVGAGI. Trimming removed 7 bases from V and 6 bases from J; junction bases left unmatched: 9. There are 14 residues in the CDR3. CDR3 residues: CASTRMGQGSEAFF. CDR3 coding DNA: TGTGCCAGCACCCGTATGGGACAGGGATCTGAAGCTTTCTTT.

This chain links TRBV19 with TRBJ1-6; the match to TRBD1 covers 10 bases. There are 18 residues in the CDR3. Germline assignment: CDR1 LNHDA and CDR2 SQIVND (reference sequence). J lost 12 bases, V lost 3 bases, and 17 bases had no gene match. CDR3 coding DNA: TGTGCCAGTAGTATCACTGGGACAGGGGATCTCCTAAGGAAACCCCTCCACTTT. It codes for CASSITGTGDLLRKPLHF.